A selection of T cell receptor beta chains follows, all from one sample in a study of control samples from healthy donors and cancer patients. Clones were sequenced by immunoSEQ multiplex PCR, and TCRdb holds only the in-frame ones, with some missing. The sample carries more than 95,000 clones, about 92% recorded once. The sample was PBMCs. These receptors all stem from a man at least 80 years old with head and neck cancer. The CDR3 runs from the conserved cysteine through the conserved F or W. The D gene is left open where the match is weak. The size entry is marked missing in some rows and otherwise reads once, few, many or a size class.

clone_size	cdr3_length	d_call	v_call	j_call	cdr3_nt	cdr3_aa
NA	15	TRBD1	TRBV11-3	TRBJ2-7	TGTGCCAGCACCTACAGGGGCGCCAGAGACTACGAGCAGTACTTC	CASTYRGARDYEQYF
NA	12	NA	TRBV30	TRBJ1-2	TGTGCCTGGGGCAGGGTGGAGTATGGCTACACCTTC	CAWGRVEYGYTF
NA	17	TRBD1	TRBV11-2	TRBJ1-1	TGTGCCAGCAGCAATCTTGGGGGGGACAGGGAAAACACTGAAGCTTTCTTT	CASSNLGGDRENTEAFF
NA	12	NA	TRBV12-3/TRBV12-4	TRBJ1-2	TGTGCCAGCAGCCTTACGACCTATGGCTACACCTTC	CASSLTTYGYTF
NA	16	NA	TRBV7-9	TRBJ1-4	TGTGCCAGCAGCTTAGAACGGGGGACATTGGCGGAAAAACTGTTTTTT	CASSLERGTLAEKLFF
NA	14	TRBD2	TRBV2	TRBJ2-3	TGTGCGATCACCAAGCGGGGTGACACAGATACGCAGTATTTT	CAITKRGDTDTQYF
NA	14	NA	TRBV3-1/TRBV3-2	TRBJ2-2	TGTGCCAGCAGCCAAGTTTTAGGGACCGGGGAGCTGTTTTTT	CASSQVLGTGELFF
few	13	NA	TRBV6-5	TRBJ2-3	TGTGCCAGCAAGGCAGGGATCACAGATACGCAGTATTTT	CASKAGITDTQYF
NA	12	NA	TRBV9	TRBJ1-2	TGTGCCAGCAGCGAGGGTTTGAGCGGCTACACCTTC	CASSEGLSGYTF
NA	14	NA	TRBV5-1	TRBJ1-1	TGCGCCAGCAGCTTGGCCCCAGGGGCCCCTGAAGCTTTCTTT	CASSLAPGAPEAFF
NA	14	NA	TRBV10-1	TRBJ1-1	TGCGCCAGCAGTGAGGCGGGTCGGGGCACTGAAGCTTTCTTT	CASSEAGRGTEAFF
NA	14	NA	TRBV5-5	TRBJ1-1	TGTGCCAGCAGCTTGGTCTCGACAAACACTGAAGCTTTCTTT	CASSLVSTNTEAFF
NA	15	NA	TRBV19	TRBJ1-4	TGTGCCAGTCACACCTTAGACGGGACGGTCGAAAAACTGTTTTTT	CASHTLDGTVEKLFF
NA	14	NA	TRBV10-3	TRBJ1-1	TGTGCCACAGGGCGGGAGGGGATGAACACTGAAGCTTTCTTT	CATGREGMNTEAFF
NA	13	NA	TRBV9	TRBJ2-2	TGTGCCAGCAGCGGGACGCCCACCGGGGAGCTGTTTTTT	CASSGTPTGELFF
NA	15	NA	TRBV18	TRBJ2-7	TGTGCCAGCTCATCATCTAGTCCACAACTAGCCGAGCAGTACTTC	CASSSSSPQLAEQYF
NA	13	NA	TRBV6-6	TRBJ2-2	TGTGCCAGCAGCCTTTCTGGTAACGGGGAGCTGTTTTTT	CASSLSGNGELFF
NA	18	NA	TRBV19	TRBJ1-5	TGTGCCAGTAGTATCGCGCGGGCCGGGAAGCAGTCTAATCAGCCCCAGCATTTT	CASSIARAGKQSNQPQHF
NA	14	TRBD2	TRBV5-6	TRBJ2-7	TGTGCCAGCAGCTTGCAGCGGGGGTACTACGAGCAGTACTTC	CASSLQRGYYEQYF
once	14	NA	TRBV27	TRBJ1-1	TGTGCCAGCAGACAAGCGGACGAGAGGACTGAAGCTTTCTTT	CASRQADERTEAFF
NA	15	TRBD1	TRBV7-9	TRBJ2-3	TGTGCCAGCAGCCCAGGACAGGGAAACACAGATACGCAGTATTTT	CASSPGQGNTDTQYF
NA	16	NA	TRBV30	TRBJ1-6	TGTGCCTGGACCCCCTCGAGGGTAATCGAGAATTCACCCCTCCACTTT	CAWTPSRVIENSPLHF
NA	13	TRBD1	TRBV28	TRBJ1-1	TGTGCCACTGTGACAGGGGCGGGCACTGAAGCTTTCTTT	CATVTGAGTEAFF
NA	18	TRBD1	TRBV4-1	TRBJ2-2	TGCGCCAGCAGCCAAGAGGGCGCAGGGGGCAGTAACACCGGGGAGCTGTTTTTT	CASSQEGAGGSNTGELFF
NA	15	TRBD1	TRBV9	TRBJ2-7	TGTGCCAGCAGCGTAGGGTGGACAGGGGGTCACGAGCAGTACTTC	CASSVGWTGGHEQYF
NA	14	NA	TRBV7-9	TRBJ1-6	TGTGCCAGCAGCTTTAGTGGCTTTAATTCACCCCTCCACTTT	CASSFSGFNSPLHF
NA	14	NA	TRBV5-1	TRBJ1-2	TGCGCCAGCAGCGAAGGGCAGGGGAGCGGCGGCTACACCTTC	CASSEGQGSGGYTF
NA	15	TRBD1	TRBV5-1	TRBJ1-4	TGCGCCAGCAGCCGGGACAGAACCTCTGGTGAAAAACTGTTTTTT	CASSRDRTSGEKLFF
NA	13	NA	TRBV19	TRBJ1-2	TGTGCCAGTAGTATACAGGGAACCTATGGCTACACCTTC	CASSIQGTYGYTF
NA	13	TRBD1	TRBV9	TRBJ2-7	TGTGCCAGCAGCGTAGACACAGGGGGCGAGCAGTACTTC	CASSVDTGGEQYF
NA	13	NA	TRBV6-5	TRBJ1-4	TGTGCCAGCAGAGGGCCTCGGAGGGATAAACTGTTTTTT	CASRGPRRDKLFF
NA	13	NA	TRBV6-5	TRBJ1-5	TGTGCCAGCCTTAGGAATAGCAATCAGCCCCAGCATTTT	CASLRNSNQPQHF
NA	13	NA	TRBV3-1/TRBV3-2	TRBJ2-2	TGTGCCAGCCAAGGGCCGGTGACCGGGGAGCTGTTTTTT	CASQGPVTGELFF
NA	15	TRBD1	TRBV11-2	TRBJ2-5	TGTGCCAGCAGCGCAGACAGGGGGCGGCTAGAGACCCAGTACTTC	CASSADRGRLETQYF
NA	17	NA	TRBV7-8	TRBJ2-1	TGTGCCAGCAGCTCATCTGGGGGCAGGGAAGCAAACAATGAGCAGTTCTTC	CASSSSGGREANNEQFF
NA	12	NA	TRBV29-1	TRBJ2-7	TGCAGCGTTGGTGGAGCTTCCTACGAGCAGTACTTC	CSVGGASYEQYF
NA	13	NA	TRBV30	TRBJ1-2	TGTGCCTGGGTAAACAGGGTTACCTATGGCTACACCTTC	CAWVNRVTYGYTF
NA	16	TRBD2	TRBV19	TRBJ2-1	TGTGCCAGTAGTATCTATATAGCGGGGACTTTGGATGAGCAGTTCTTC	CASSIYIAGTLDEQFF
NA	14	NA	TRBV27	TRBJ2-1	TGTGCCAGCAGCGGGCCGGGACGCCTCAATGAGCAGTTCTTC	CASSGPGRLNEQFF